This T cell receptor (beta chain) was documented in a study of CXCR3-negative and CXCR3-positive naive CD8 T cells. The wider study: Across all libraries, TRB reads numbered around 140 million, with about 1.5 +/- 0.3 million in each library.

Findings and caveats of the study: Naive cells with CXCR3 showed TRB CDR3s that were more hydrophobic than those in CXCR3-negative naive cells.

CD8+ T cell subsets were each sorted in triplicate, approximately 300,000 cells apiece. Naivety in CD8+ T cells corresponded to a CD45RO-CCR7+CD27+CD95- phenotype. In germline, CDR1 is LNHNV, CDR2 YYDKDF (reference sequence). The CDR3 has 14 residues. UMI-labeled TRB cDNA libraries were prepared by 5' RACE. TCRdb reprocessed the 5' RACE reads; each CDR3 protein has one entry and no DNA is given. This sample's table reports around 40,000 distinct CDR3 sequences. On this clonotype: The target antigen is unknown.

The chain recombines TRBV15 with TRBJ2-1. The TCR comes from a human donor in good health. Some clones in this sample may be carry-over from other donors' samples. The sequencing sample was made of naive CXCR3- CD8+ T cells from blood. Stated subset: CD45RO-CCR7+CD27+CD95- naive CD8+ T cells lacking CXCR3 (TNR3-). CDR3 residues: CATSTRASYNEQFF. Full variable domain (outside the CDR3, taken from reference TRBV15 and TRBJ2-1): DAMVIQNPRYQVTQFGKPVTLSCSQTLNHNVMYWYQQKSSQAPKLLFHYYDKDFNNEADTPDNFQSRRPNTSFCFLDIRSPGLGDTAMYLCATSTRASYNEQFFGPGTRLTVL.